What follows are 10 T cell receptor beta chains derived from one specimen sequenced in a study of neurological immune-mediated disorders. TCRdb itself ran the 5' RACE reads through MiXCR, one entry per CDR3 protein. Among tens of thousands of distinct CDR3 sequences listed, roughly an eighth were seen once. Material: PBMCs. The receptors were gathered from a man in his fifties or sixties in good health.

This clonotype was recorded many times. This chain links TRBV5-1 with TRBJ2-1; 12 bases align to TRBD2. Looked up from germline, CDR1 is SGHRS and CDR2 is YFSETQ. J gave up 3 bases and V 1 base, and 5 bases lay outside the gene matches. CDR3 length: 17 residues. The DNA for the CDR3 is TGCGCCAGCAGCTTGCCTAGCGGGGGGGCGTTCTACAATGAGCAGTTCTTC. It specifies CASSLPSGGAFYNEQFF.

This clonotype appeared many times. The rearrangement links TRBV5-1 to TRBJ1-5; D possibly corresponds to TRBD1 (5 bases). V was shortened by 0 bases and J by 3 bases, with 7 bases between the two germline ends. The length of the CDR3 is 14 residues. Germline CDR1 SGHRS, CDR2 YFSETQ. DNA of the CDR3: TGCGCCAGCAGCTTGGGGGGGTACAATCAGCCCCAGCATTTT. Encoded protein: CASSLGGYNQPQHF.

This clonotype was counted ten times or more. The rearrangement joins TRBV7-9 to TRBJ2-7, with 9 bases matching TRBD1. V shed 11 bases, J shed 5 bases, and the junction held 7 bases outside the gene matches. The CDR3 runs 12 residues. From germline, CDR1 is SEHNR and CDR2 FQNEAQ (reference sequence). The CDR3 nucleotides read TGTGCCGGCCAGACAGGGGGGAACGAGCAGTACTTC. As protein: CAGQTGGNEQYF.

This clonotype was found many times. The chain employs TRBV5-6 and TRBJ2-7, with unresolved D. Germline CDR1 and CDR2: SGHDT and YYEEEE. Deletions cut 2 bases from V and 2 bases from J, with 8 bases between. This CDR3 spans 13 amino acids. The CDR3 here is CASSFYTTYEQYF. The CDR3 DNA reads TGTGCCAGCAGCTTTTATACTACCTACGAGCAGTACTTC.

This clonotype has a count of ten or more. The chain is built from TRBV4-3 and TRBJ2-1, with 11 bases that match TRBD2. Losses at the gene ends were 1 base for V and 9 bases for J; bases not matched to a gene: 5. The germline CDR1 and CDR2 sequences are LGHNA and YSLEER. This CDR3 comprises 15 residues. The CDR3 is CASSQVSGGAFEQFF. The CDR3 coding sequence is TGCGCCAGCAGCCAAGTTAGCGGGGGGGCCTTTGAGCAGTTCTTC.

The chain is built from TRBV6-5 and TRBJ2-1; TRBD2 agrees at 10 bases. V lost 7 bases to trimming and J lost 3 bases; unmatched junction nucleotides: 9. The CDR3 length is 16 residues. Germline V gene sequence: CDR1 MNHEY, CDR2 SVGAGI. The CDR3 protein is CASTMSRTSGYNEQFF. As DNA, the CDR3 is TGTGCCAGCACCATGAGCCGGACTAGCGGCTACAATGAGCAGTTCTTC.

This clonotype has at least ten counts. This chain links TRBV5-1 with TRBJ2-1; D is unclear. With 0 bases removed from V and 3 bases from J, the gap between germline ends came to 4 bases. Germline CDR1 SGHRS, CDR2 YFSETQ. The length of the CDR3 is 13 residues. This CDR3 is CASSLVYYNEQFF. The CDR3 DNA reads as TGCGCCAGCAGCTTGGTGTACTACAATGAGCAGTTCTTC.

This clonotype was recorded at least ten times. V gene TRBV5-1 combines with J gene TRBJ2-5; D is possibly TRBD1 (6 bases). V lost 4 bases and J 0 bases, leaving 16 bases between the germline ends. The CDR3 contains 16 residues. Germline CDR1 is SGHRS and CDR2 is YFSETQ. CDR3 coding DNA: TGCGCCAGCAGCCAGGGGACCGTACAGTACCAAGAGACCCAGTACTTC. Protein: CASSQGTVQYQETQYF. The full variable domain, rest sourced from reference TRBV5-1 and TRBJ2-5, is KAGVTQTPRYLIKTRGQQVTLSCSPISGHRSVSWYQQTPGQGLQFLFEYFSETQRNKGNFPGRFSGRQFSNSRSEMNVSTLELGDSALYLCASSQGTVQYQETQYFGPGTRLLVL.

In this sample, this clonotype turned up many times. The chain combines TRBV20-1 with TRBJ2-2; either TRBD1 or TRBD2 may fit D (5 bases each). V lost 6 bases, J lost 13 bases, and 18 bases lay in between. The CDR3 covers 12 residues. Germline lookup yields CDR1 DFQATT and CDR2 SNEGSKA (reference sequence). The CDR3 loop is CSAPKGPEGLFF. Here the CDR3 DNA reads TGCAGTGCCCCCAAGGGGCCAGAGGGGCTGTTTTTT.

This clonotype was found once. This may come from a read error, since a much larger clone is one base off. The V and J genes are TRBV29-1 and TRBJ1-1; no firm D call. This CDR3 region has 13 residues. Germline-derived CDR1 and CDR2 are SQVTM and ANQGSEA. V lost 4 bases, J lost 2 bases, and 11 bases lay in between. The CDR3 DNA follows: TGCAGCGTTGCAATGGGTCACAACACTGAAGCTTTCTTT. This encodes CSVAMGHNTEAFF.